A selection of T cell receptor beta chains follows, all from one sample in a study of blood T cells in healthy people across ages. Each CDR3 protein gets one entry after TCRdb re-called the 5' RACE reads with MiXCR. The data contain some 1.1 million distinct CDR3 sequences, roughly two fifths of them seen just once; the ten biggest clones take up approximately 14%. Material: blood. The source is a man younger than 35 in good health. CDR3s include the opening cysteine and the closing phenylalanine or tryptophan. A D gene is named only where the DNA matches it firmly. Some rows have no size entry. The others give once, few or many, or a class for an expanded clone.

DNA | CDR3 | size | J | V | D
TGCAGCGCTTCTCGCAGGTTTGCAGATACGCAGTATTTT | CSASRRFADTQYF | - | TRBJ2-3 | TRBV29-1 | -
TGTGCCAGCAGCCAGACAGGGGTCCCTGAAGCTTTCTTT | CASSQTGVPEAFF | - | TRBJ1-1 | TRBV4-2 | TRBD1
TGTGCCAGCAGCTTAGCGCCTTGGACAGGGGCATTAACGGAGACCCAGTACTTC | CASSLAPWTGALTETQYF | few | TRBJ2-5 | TRBV7-8 | TRBD1
TGTGCCAGCAGTCCCCAAAGTGGGTGGGGCCTCTCCTACGAGCAGTACTTC | CASSPQSGWGLSYEQYF | once | TRBJ2-7 | TRBV28 | -
TGCAGTGCTCCGACAGGGACGAAGGCAGATACGCAGTATTTT | CSAPTGTKADTQYF | - | TRBJ2-3 | TRBV20-1 | TRBD1
TGTGCCAGCAGTGAATCGTCGGACAGAGTTAGTGAAAAACTGTTTTTT | CASSESSDRVSEKLFF | - | TRBJ1-4 | TRBV25-1 | -
TGCAGTGCTAGAGTTCCCAGCGGAACTTACAATGAGCAGTTCTTC | CSARVPSGTYNEQFF | few | TRBJ2-1 | TRBV20-1 | -
TGTGCCAGTAGTATAGTTTCAGGGGGAGGAGAGACCCAGTACTTC | CASSIVSGGGETQYF | - | TRBJ2-5 | TRBV19 | -
TGTGCCAGCAGTTACGGGGAGAACTATGGCTACACCTTC | CASSYGENYGYTF | few | TRBJ1-2 | TRBV6-6 | -
TGTGCCATCAGTGGTGGAGGGACAGCAGATTCTGAAGCTTTCTTT | CAISGGGTADSEAFF | - | TRBJ1-1 | TRBV10-3 | TRBD1
TGTGCCAGCAGAGAACAGGACCGCTCCTACAATGAGCAGTACTTC | CASREQDRSYNEQYF | - | TRBJ2-7 | TRBV3-1 | -
TGTGCCAGCAGTACCGGGAGGAACGGTGAAGCTTTCTTT | CASSTGRNGEAFF | - | TRBJ1-1 | TRBV27 | -
TGTGCCAGCGGGGCGGGCTTGACGTACCAAGAGACCCAGTACTTC | CASGAGLTYQETQYF | - | TRBJ2-5 | TRBV25-1 | -
TGCAGTGCTTTCCCTACAGGGGAAACTGGGGCCAACGTCCTGACTTTC | CSAFPTGETGANVLTF | few | TRBJ2-6 | TRBV20-1 | TRBD1
TGCGCCAGCAGTGAGGACAGGGGGTTCATCGGTGAAAAACTGTTTTTT | CASSEDRGFIGEKLFF | few | TRBJ1-4 | TRBV5-1 | TRBD1
TGTGCCAGCAGTGTAGCCGATTCTGCTCAGCCCCAGCATTTT | CASSVADSAQPQHF | few | TRBJ1-5 | TRBV12-3/TRBV12-4 | -
TGCAGCGTTGGGGGGGGCGGTTCCTACGAGCAGTACTTC | CSVGGGGSYEQYF | - | TRBJ2-7 | TRBV29-1 | -
TGTGCCACCCACATGACACCTAACTATGGCTACACCTTC | CATHMTPNYGYTF | few | TRBJ1-2 | TRBV27 | -
TGCAGCGTTGGGGACGGAAACTATGGCTACACCTTC | CSVGDGNYGYTF | few | TRBJ1-2 | TRBV29-1 | -
TGCAGTGCTGGCTTTAGGACATCTGATGAGCAGTTCTTC | CSAGFRTSDEQFF | - | TRBJ2-1 | TRBV20-1 | -
TGTACCAGCAGCCAAGATTGGGGACAGGGATTGGGCACTGAAGCTTTCTTT | CTSSQDWGQGLGTEAFF | - | TRBJ1-1 | TRBV14 | TRBD1
TGCAGCGTTGATGTGGTACAGGCCCTTAACACTGAAGCTTTCTTT | CSVDVVQALNTEAFF | - | TRBJ1-1 | TRBV29-1 | -
TGTGCCAGCAGCCAAGATCACCGTAACACTGAAGCTTTCTTT | CASSQDHRNTEAFF | few | TRBJ1-1 | TRBV4-2 | -
TGCGCCAGCACGGATCCCACGGTCACCGGGGAGCTGTTTTTT | CASTDPTVTGELFF | - | TRBJ2-2 | TRBV5-1 | -
TGCAGTGCTAGAGGGGGATCTAGCTCCTACAATGAGCGGTTCTTC | CSARGGSSSYNERFF | - | TRBJ2-1 | TRBV20-1 | -
TGCAGCGTTGACGGGCGGAGCTCTCAAGAGACCCAGTACTTC | CSVDGRSSQETQYF | many | TRBJ2-5 | TRBV29-1 | -
TGCAGTGCCCCCATGGGGACAGGGGGGGACACTGAAGCTTTCTTT | CSAPMGTGGDTEAFF | - | TRBJ1-1 | TRBV20-1 | TRBD1
TGCGCCAGCAGGAACCGATGGGGGGCGGATACGCAGTATTTT | CASRNRWGADTQYF | few | TRBJ2-3 | TRBV4-3 | -
TGTGCCAGAGAGGGCAGGGATAGAAACGAGCAGTACTTC | CAREGRDRNEQYF | - | TRBJ2-7 | TRBV2 | -
TGTGCCAGCAGCTCACCGCAAAGGGACATCTACGCAAACGAGCAGTACTTC | CASSSPQRDIYANEQYF | - | TRBJ2-7 | TRBV9 | -
TGTGCCAGCAGTCCCTACAGGCGGCGTATCCCGTTTGAAGCGAACACCGGGGAGCTGTTTTTT | CASSPYRRRIPFEANTGELFF | few | TRBJ2-2 | TRBV27 | -
TGCAGTGCTAGGCACGGGGTCCACGAGCAGTACTTC | CSARHGVHEQYF | few | TRBJ2-7 | TRBV20-1 | -